One TCR beta chain is described in this entry. What it recognizes is unknown. The data originate from a study of OX40 agonist ivuxolimab in advanced cancers. As for the study in general: Melanoma, hepatocellular carcinoma, head and neck or renal cell cancer occurred in dose-escalation patients. Three patients showed partial responses: one hepatocellular carcinoma and two cutaneous melanoma cases. Findings and limits, study-wide: Both CD4+ and CD8+ T cell populations in blood had undergone clonal expansion by week 6 at 0.1 to 3.0 mg/kg. The investigators did not determine what antigen specificity the expanded peripheral T cells had.

The CDR3 runs to 12 residues. The germline CDR1 and CDR2 sequences are GTSNPN and SVGIG (reference sequence). Sequencing used immunoSEQ multiplex PCR; TCRdb keeps in-frame clones, though not all of them. The table has tens of thousands of clones, roughly 78% seen once. The chain recombines TRBV30 with TRBJ2-5; D gene uncertain. The J call may be in error: the DNA end matches TRBJ2-7 better. The receptor was isolated from an adult with an advanced solid tumor such as melanoma, head and neck, liver or kidney cancer. This material consisted of CD4+ or CD8+ T cells sorted from blood, taken in a trial of the OX40 agonist ivuxolimab. The CDR3 DNA is TGTGCCTGGACAGGAAATAACTACGAGCAGTACTTC. Its protein is CAWTGNNYEQYF.